A single sample is the source of the 7 T cell receptor beta chains below, sequenced in a study of blood T cell repertoires in COVID-19. Sequencing was performed with immunoSEQ multiplex PCR; in TCRdb, only in-frame clones are kept and a portion is missing. The table shows approximately 210,000 clones, with approximately 84% occurring only once. Sequencing was performed on peripheral blood. The receptors derive from a woman aged 70 to 79 with active or convalescent COVID-19.

The chain joins TRBV11-2 to TRBJ2-2; no clear D. CDR3 length: 15 amino acids. Germline lookup yields CDR1 SGHAT and CDR2 FQNNGV. The V end was cut by 0 bases, the J end by 4 bases, with 9 bases between. In nucleotides, the CDR3 is TGTGCCAGCAGCTTAGATCTTTTAGCCACCGGGGAGCTGTTTTTT. Amino acids: CASSLDLLATGELFF.

The sample holds a few counts of this clone. The chain combines TRBV28 with TRBJ2-7, with D perhaps TRBD1 (5 bases). The CDR3 is made up of 12 amino acids. Germline V gene sequence: CDR1 MDHEN, CDR2 SYDVKM. V was pared by 5 bases and J by 7 bases, with 12 bases between. CDR3 nucleotides: TGTGCCAGCAGTCCCCCAGGGAATGAGCAGTACTTC. Its translation is CASSPPGNEQYF.

This rearrangement joins TRBV2 to TRBJ2-5; D is undetermined. Trimming took 4 bases from V and 5 from J, leaving 5 bases between them. Germline CDR1 is SNHLY and CDR2 is FYNNEI. This CDR3 has 11 residues. CDR3 bases: TGTGCCAGCAGTGTCCTCGAGACCCAGTACTTC. It yields the protein CASSVLETQYF.

The rearrangement links TRBV19 to TRBJ1-1; maybe TRBD1 (6 bases). The ends were cut back, 9 bases at V and 0 bases at J, with 17 bases in the middle. The CDR3 totals 15 residues. Germline CDR1 LNHDA, CDR2 SQIVND (reference sequence). Written as DNA, the CDR3 is TGTGCCAGCATAGAATTTCAGGGGATGAACACTGAAGCTTTCTTT. Its protein product is CASIEFQGMNTEAFF.

The CDR3 reads CATSDSTRYEQYF. In DNA form, the CDR3 reads TGTGCCACCAGTGATTCGACACGGTACGAGCAGTACTTC. J is TRBJ2-7 and V is TRBV24-1; no firm D call. The CDR3 spans 13 residues. CDR1 is KGHDR and CDR2 is SFDVKD in the germline V gene. Trimming left V 2 bases short and J 4 bases short, with 8 bases between.

In this sample, this clone turned up once. This rearrangement joins TRBV7-9 to TRBJ1-2, with 8 bases aligning to TRBD1. Trimming removed 4 bases from V and 0 bases from J; junction bases left unmatched: 4. This CDR3 region has 15 residues. Germline V gene sequence: CDR1 SEHNR, CDR2 FQNEAQ (reference sequence). CDR3 amino acids: CASSSQDRANYGYTF. The CDR3 DNA sequence: TGTGCCAGCAGCTCCCAGGACAGGGCTAACTATGGCTACACCTTC.

The J gene is TRBJ1-6, the V gene TRBV28; the match to TRBD1 covers 10 bases. The V gene's germline CDR1 is MDHEN and CDR2 SYDVKM. The CDR3 consists of 14 residues. Losses at the gene ends were 6 bases for V and 15 bases for J; bases not matched to a gene: 11. Here the CDR3 DNA reads TGTGCCAGCAGCCTGACAGGGGGCTCTGGGGACCTCCACTTT. Translating it yields CASSLTGGSGDLHF.